This record looks at one T cell receptor (beta chain) sequence and its context. No antigen is known for it. A read error may produce the germline difference seen at one junction end. CDR3 length: 15 amino acids, cysteine to phenylalanine. The sequence is cut down to CDR3 DNA, 45 bases in frame from base 1. The germline V gene encodes CDR1 SGHDN and CDR2 FVKESK. CD8 naive samples were obtained by positive selection for CCR7 among CD45RO-negative cells, yielding a CD45RA+CCR7+ population from which TemRA cells were excluded. The donors were healthy, HIV-negative adults who had no recently reported acute infections or vaccinations. All donors were Caucasian adults living in Nashville, Tennessee, USA. After blood collection by leukapheresis, PBMCs were isolated using Ficoll-Histopaque density gradient centrifugation and then cryopreserved in the vapor phase of liquid nitrogen. Analytical flow cytometry was used to check the purity and quantity of every magnetically sorted T cell population. Each sorted fraction had its genomic DNA isolated and then quantified by UV absorbance on a Nanodrop 2000c.

This sample was taken from a study of shared clonotypes between healthy human individuals (dated by TCRdb to the early 2020s). For context, the study as a whole: Three men and a couple of women, aged 18 to 49 years, made up the cohort. Different laboratories and diverse techniques were used to prepare libraries and sequence TCR repertoires, to increase sequencing depth and limit assay-specific biases. To estimate repertoire size and how much clonotype sharing occurs between individuals, the study deeply sequenced the blood TCR repertoires of about 5 healthy adults. For each donor, three plates each were used for CD4 naive and CD4 memory, two plates were used for CD8 naive, and one plate was used for CD8 memory. Leukapheresis yielded between about 0.85 and 10 billion PBMCs per donor.

Points the paper makes about the study in general: Because the study included only a small number of donors, the genetic and exposure-history diversity represented was limited. Based on pairwise subsampling, the degree of clonotype sharing among donors was expected to be affected by sequencing depth. Higher generation probabilities were observed for clonotypes shared by all four sorted-subset donors than for non-shared clonotypes. Even with the large sequencing depth, rarefaction of the sorted-subset datasets indicated that sequencing was incomplete. Across several donors, roughly 5.1% of naive CD4, more than 3% of naive CD8, 2.3% of memory CD4, and approximately 0.42% of memory CD8 clonotypes were shared. Only blood was sampled, and tissue TCR repertoires likely differ from those in blood. Estimated clonotype richness was generally larger for naive than for memory subsets.

Using the deep immunoSEQ assay, multiplex PCR amplified TCR CDR3 regions from genomic DNA. Genomic DNA extracted from each cell subset was distributed evenly over all wells of several immunoSEQ 96-well plates, and each plate served as one replicate. For sorted subsets, each replicate PCR was loaded with about 0.2 ug genomic DNA, equivalent to 30,000 to 35,000 T cell genomes. The purified libraries were quantified using a Qubit 3.0 fluorometer, sized with a Bioanalyzer 2100, and then quantified again using the KAPA Library Quantification kit. Every immunoSEQ 96-well plate was sequenced on a separate single-read 150-cycle Illumina NextSeq 550 flow cell. The study's own analysis went as follows. Because the immunoSEQ output held only junctional sequences and lacked quality scores, the filtering could not match the filtering applied to full-length reads. Sequences were annotated with PyIR, a Python wrapper for IgBLAST v1.9, using IMGT germline references to assign V/J genes and CDR3. Any read was removed if the V/J assignment was weak (E-value above 1e-6), the CDR3 was missing, or the read contained stop codons, out-of-frame junctions, or ambiguous translated residues. V3J clonotypes were defined by identical inferred V gene, J gene, and CDR3 amino acid sequence. Percentage overlap between repertoires was computed as shared unique clonotypes divided by the size of the smaller repertoire. Three approaches were used to assess repertoire richness: RTK rarefaction, the Chao1 estimator, and Recon v2.1 estimates of unobserved clonotypes. Generation probabilities were computed with OLGA for all TCRbeta clonotypes obtained by the gDNA method from several donors. As stored in TCRdb, this immuneACCESS dataset retains in-frame rearrangements with V and J assigned. A fraction of the clones does not appear; measured against another copy, unresolved V genes explain less than half of the discrepancy, and the remainder lacks a known reason. That table gives V, J and clone size, and the DNA gave D and trimming. In all, the sample holds about 750,000 clones, and about 91% of those were seen once. Of the sample, around 24% is held by the ten largest clones.

The chain uses TRBV14 and TRBJ2-3, with 9 bases in between that match TRBD2. The specimen was naive CD8+ T cells sorted from blood. Reading the label with the study, this specimen's cell subset or site is: CD45RA+CCR7+. The source of this sequence is a man in his thirties or forties in good health. For the CDR3, the sequence is CASSPGGTSRDTQYF. The DNA sequence is as follows: TGTGCCAGCAGCCCCGGGGGGACTAGCAGAGATACGCAGTATTTT.